Shown below are 23 T cell receptor beta chains from a single sample sequenced in a study of cytomegalovirus exposure and HLA in healthy donors (dated by TCRdb to the late 2010s). The receptor library was made with the immunoSEQ multiplex PCR assay. The multiplex PCR relied on a mix of 60 forward primers for TCR Vbeta segments and 13 reverse primers for TCR Jbeta segments. Drawn from immuneACCESS, this table holds only the in-frame rearrangements with V and J called that TCRdb kept. Clones are partly lost; checked studies trace under half to an unresolved V gene and leave the rest unexplained. The sample yields 130,000 or so clones; 66% were counted once. The top ten clonotypes cover over 1.5% of the sample. The sample taken for sequencing was PBMCs. Receptors were obtained from a man between 18 and 35 years old in good health and CMV-seronegative.

The chain links TRBV19 to TRBJ1-5; 9 positions match TRBD1. This CDR3 has 15 amino acids. V dropped 4 bases and J dropped 4; count of bases not matched to a gene: 5. Germline CDR1 reads LNHDA; CDR2 reads SQIVND (reference sequence). The CDR3, as DNA: TGTGCCAGTAGTAGTTCCGGGACAGGGAATCAGCCCCAGCATTTT. Translating it yields CASSSSGTGNQPQHF.

This clone has only one observation. The chain combines TRBV13 with TRBJ2-7; D gene uncertain. Germline V CDR1 and CDR2: PRHDT, FYEKMQ (reference sequence). Trimming removed 5 bases from V and 1 base from J, with 9 bases in between. CDR3 size: 13 residues. CDR3 coding DNA: TGTGCCAGCAGCCCGCTAAATTCCTACGAGCAGTACTTC. It encodes CASSPLNSYEQYF.

This sequence joins TRBV30 and TRBJ2-1, with TRBD2 matching over 10 bases. The CDR3 is 15 residues long. Looked up from germline, CDR1 is GTSNPN and CDR2 is SVGIG (reference sequence). After removal of 1 base from V and 6 bases from J, the junction contained 6 bases not matched to a gene. As DNA, the CDR3 is TGTGCCTGGAGTGAAGGGCTAGCGGGAGCCAATGAGCAGTTCTTC. Its translation: CAWSEGLAGANEQFF.

The rearrangement uses TRBV11-3 and TRBJ2-7, with TRBD1 matching 9 bases. V lost 4 bases to trimming and J lost 6 bases; unmatched junction nucleotides: 13. Germline V gene lookup returns CDR1 SGHNT and CDR2 YENEEA. This CDR3 contains 16 residues. As DNA, the CDR3 is TGTGCCAGCAGCTCCCTGACGGGACAGGGATCGGGCGAGCAGTACTTC. As protein: CASSSLTGQGSGEQYF.

This chain uses TRBV19 with TRBJ1-1; the match to TRBD1 covers 8 bases. The CDR3 consists of 11 residues. Germline lookup yields CDR1 LNHDA and CDR2 SQIVND (reference sequence). V lost 8 bases and J lost 8; bases outside the gene matches: 4. CDR3 in DNA: TGTGCCAGTCACAGGGGGGGCGAAGCTTTCTTT. Translating it yields CASHRGGEAFF.

J is TRBJ2-7 and V is TRBV4-1; a possible D gene is TRBD2 (5 bases). Germline V CDR1 and CDR2: MGHRA, YSYEKL. V was shortened by 6 bases and J by 7 bases, with 16 bases between the two germline ends. There are 13 residues in the CDR3. CDR3 in DNA: TGCGCCAGCAGGGACGGACTTTTGGGGGAGCAGTACTTC. It yields the protein CASRDGLLGEQYF.

This clone has only a few counts. The chain carries TRBV6-5 and TRBJ1-2; a possible D gene is TRBD1 (5 bases). This CDR3 has 14 amino acids. Looked up from germline, CDR1 is MNHEY and CDR2 is SVGAGI. V lost 2 bases and J lost 8, with 15 bases in between. CDR3 region: CASSYTSGGWGYTF. CDR3 nucleotides: TGTGCCAGCAGTTACACCTCCGGGGGTTGGGGCTACACCTTC.

This chain connects TRBV5-1 to TRBJ2-3; D is possibly TRBD2 (6 bases). The germline V gene has CDR1 SGHRS and CDR2 YFSETQ. CDR3 length equals 16 residues. V was trimmed by 4 bases and J by 1 base, leaving 16 bases between them. Written as DNA, the CDR3 is TGCGCCAGCAGCCCCGGCGGGTGGGGGGGCACAGATACGCAGTATTTT. It encodes CASSPGGWGGTDTQYF.

In its sample, this clone was seen a few times. The chain is built from TRBV1 and TRBJ2-7; the table's D call TRBD2 went unverified against the DNA. TRBV1 is labeled a pseudogene. The CDR3 has 15 residues. The DNA for the CDR3 is TGCACCAGCAGCCAAGCGGCTAGCGGGAGCTACGAGCAGTACTTC. Encoded protein: CTSSQAASGSYEQYF.

The chain recombines TRBV4-2 with TRBJ1-4, with 7 bases identical to TRBD1. V dropped 0 bases and J dropped 10; count of bases not matched to a gene: 8. The germline V gene encodes CDR1 LGHNA and CDR2 YNFKEQ. The CDR3 runs to 15 residues. Written as DNA, the CDR3 is TGTGCCAGCAGCCAAGATCAGGGGGTAGTTGGAAAACTGTTTTTT. This codes for CASSQDQGVVGKLFF.

The V gene is TRBV27, the J gene TRBJ2-1; D possibly corresponds to TRBD1 (6 bases). The CDR3 runs 14 residues. Germline assignment: CDR1 MNHEY and CDR2 SMNVEV (reference sequence). Deletions cut 8 bases from V and 2 bases from J, with 13 bases between. The CDR3 coding sequence is TGTGCCAGCCGACCGACAGGTCCCTACAATGAGCAGTTCTTC. This encodes CASRPTGPYNEQFF.

This clone was observed a handful of times. The CDR3 loop reads CASSSTDGYTF. The CDR3, as DNA: TGTGCCAGCAGTTCAACGGATGGCTACACCTTC. The chain has TRBV27 and TRBJ1-2; D is ambiguous. Trimming cost V 4 bases and J 6 bases, with 6 bases left between them. The germline gives CDR1 MNHEY, CDR2 SMNVEV (reference sequence). The CDR3 contains 11 residues.

CDR3 nucleotides: TGCAGTACAGGGCCCACCGGGGAGCTGTTTTTT. Residues: CSTGPTGELFF. The chain carries TRBV20-1 and TRBJ2-2, with a weak D call TRBD1 (6 bases). Germline V gene data show CDR1 as DFQATT and CDR2 as SNEGSKA (reference sequence). V gave up 8 bases and J gave up 4 bases, with 8 bases separating them. The CDR3 extends over 11 amino acids.

With regard to this clone: The junction does not match germline at one end; this may be a read error. This chain links TRBV2 with TRBJ1-2, with TRBD1 matching 10 bases. The germline CDR1 and CDR2 sequences are SNHLY and FYNNEI. This CDR3 comprises 14 residues. The CDR3 region has the DNA TGTGCCAGCAGGGGACAGGGGAAAGGCTATGGCTACCCCTTC. Translation gives CASRGQGKGYGYPF.

This clone was counted only a few times. The V call is TRBV21-1, the J call TRBJ2-3; the table names TRBD2, a call not compared with the DNA. TRBV21-1 is marked as a pseudogene. This CDR3 contains 17 residues. The CDR3 here is CASSLRSGRASEDTQYF. CDR3 in DNA: TGTGCCAGCAGCCTCCGTAGCGGGAGGGCCTCGGAAGATACGCAGTATTTT.

The J gene is TRBJ2-1, the V gene TRBV19, with 9 bases that match TRBD2. The CDR3 consists of 14 residues. CDR1 is LNHDA, CDR2 SQIVND, per germline (reference sequence). The V and J ends lost 3 bases and 7 bases, in that order; junction bases with no gene match: 4. In DNA form, the CDR3 reads TGTGCCAGTAGTATCCCGGGACTAGCAAATGAGCAGTTCTTC. It encodes CASSIPGLANEQFF.

The V call is TRBV28, the J call TRBJ1-5, with D maybe TRBD1 (6 bases). Germline CDR1 MDHEN, CDR2 SYDVKM. The germline V and J ends were trimmed by 4 bases and 1 base, with 14 bases remaining between them. The CDR3 is 16 amino acids. The DNA for the CDR3 is TGTGCCAGCAGTTCGTCACAGGGTATGAGCAATCAGCCCCAGCATTTT. Translation gives CASSSSQGMSNQPQHF.

The chain recombines TRBV6-5 with TRBJ2-7; TRBD2 matches at 8 bases. The CDR3 extends over 16 amino acids. The V gene end was trimmed by 3 bases and the J gene end by 1 base; junction bases not matched to a gene: 8. In germline, CDR1 is MNHEY, CDR2 SVGAGI. DNA for the CDR3: TGTGCCAGCAGTTATTTGGTCGCGGGAGGTTCCTACGAGCAGTACTTC. The encoded protein is CASSYLVAGGSYEQYF.

The rearrangement links TRBV27 to TRBJ2-5; 7 bases are a match to TRBD2. Germline CDR1 reads MNHEY; CDR2 reads SMNVEV (reference sequence). V trimming: 2 bases; J trimming: 5 bases; junction bases outside the gene matches: 8. This CDR3 has 15 residues. The CDR3 bases are TGTGCCAGCAGTTTAGTATGGACTAGAAAGGAGACCCAGTACTTC. It encodes CASSLVWTRKETQYF.

In its sample, this clone was seen a few times. The V gene is TRBV28, the J gene TRBJ1-1; D may be TRBD1 (5 bases). Germline V lookup: CDR1 MDHEN, CDR2 SYDVKM. V was cut by 6 bases and J by 8 bases, with 19 bases left in between. CDR3 length: 14 amino acids. CDR3 loop: CASSPTGWGGEAFF. The CDR3 DNA is TGTGCCAGCAGCCCCACGGGGTGGGGGGGGGAAGCTTTCTTT. Using reference TRBV28 and TRBJ1-1 for the parts outside the CDR3, the full variable domain is DVKVTQSSRYLVKRTGEKVFLECVQDMDHENMFWYRQDPGLGLRLIYFSYDVKMKEKGDIPEGYSVSREKKERFSLILESASTNQTSMYLCASSPTGWGGEAFFGQGTRLTVV.

The table lists this clone with a few counts. V and J are TRBV7-9 and TRBJ2-7, with a weak D call TRBD1 (5 bases). V was cut by 7 bases and J by 7 bases, with 17 bases left in between. Germline lookup yields CDR1 SEHNR and CDR2 FQNEAQ (reference sequence). This CDR3 spans 13 amino acids. The CDR3, as DNA: TGTGCCAGCAAAGCAAGTGGGGCAAGTGAGCAGTACTTC. This sequence encodes CASKASGASEQYF.

This clone was seen a handful of times. This sequence joins TRBV9 and TRBJ2-1; D might be TRBD2 (6 bases). Germline CDR1 SGDLS, CDR2 YYNGEE. With 5 bases removed from V and 2 bases from J, the gap between germline ends came to 14 bases. This CDR3 contains 15 residues. CDR3 protein: CASSIAGLAYNEQFF. The CDR3 DNA follows: TGTGCCAGCAGTATTGCGGGACTCGCCTACAATGAGCAGTTCTTC.

J is TRBJ2-1 and V is TRBV29-1; a possible D gene is TRBD1 (6 bases). Trimming took 5 bases from V and 10 from J, leaving 18 bases between them. The CDR3 length is 13 residues. Germline V gene sequence: CDR1 SQVTM, CDR2 ANQGSEA. The CDR3 reads CSVPGHPIWEQFF. For the CDR3, the DNA is TGCAGCGTTCCGGGACATCCAATTTGGGAGCAGTTCTTC.